This T cell receptor beta chain emerged from a study of blood T cell repertoires in COVID-19. In the authors' methods: The authors estimated nucleated cell counts from reference gene primer amplification. TCRdb keeps only in-frame clones here, not all; method: immunoSEQ multiplex PCR. That table supplies the V and J calls and clone size; D and trimming were determined from the DNA. The table records 160,000 or so clones, more than 75% of them present only once. Germline lookup yields CDR1 SGHAT and CDR2 FQNNGV. Trimming removed 4 bases from V and 7 bases from J, with 13 bases in between. This CDR3 region has 13 residues.

The source material was peripheral blood. This TCR was sampled from a man younger than 35 with acute or convalescent COVID-19. This chain links TRBV11-2 with TRBJ1-1; D remains ambiguous. CDR3 protein: CASSYGLGSEAFF. The CDR3 DNA sequence: TGTGCCAGCAGCTACGGACTGGGGAGTGAAGCTTTCTTT.